This is a list of T cell receptor beta chains from one sample in a study of blood T cell repertoires in COVID-19. Clones were sequenced by immunoSEQ multiplex PCR, and TCRdb holds only the in-frame ones, with some missing. Of under 85,000 clones in the sample, over 75% are singletons; the top ten hold roughly 12%. Sequencing was performed on peripheral blood. These receptors were obtained from a man aged 70 or older with active or convalescent COVID-19. Each CDR3 is given without its conserved first and last residue.

TRBJ2-7 TRBV7-9 ASSPRIRDRDEQY
TRBJ2-6 TRBV18 ASSPFGSGANVLT
TRBJ1-6 TRBV4-1 ASSQTGGNSPLH
TRBJ1-1 TRBV7-3 ASSLTRDTEAF
TRBJ1-3 TRBV5-1 ASSQGTASGNTIY
TRBJ1-4 TRBV7-2 ASSRKTGANEKLF
TRBJ1-2 TRBV5-4 ASSLDLTENYGYT
TRBJ2-2 TRBV5-1 ASSLQLAGPNTGELF
TRBJ2-2 TRBV19 ASSMGRSNTGELF
TRBJ1-3 TRBV4-2 ASSQENGREYTIY
TRBJ2-3 TRBV10-3 AISDPGTGLDTQY